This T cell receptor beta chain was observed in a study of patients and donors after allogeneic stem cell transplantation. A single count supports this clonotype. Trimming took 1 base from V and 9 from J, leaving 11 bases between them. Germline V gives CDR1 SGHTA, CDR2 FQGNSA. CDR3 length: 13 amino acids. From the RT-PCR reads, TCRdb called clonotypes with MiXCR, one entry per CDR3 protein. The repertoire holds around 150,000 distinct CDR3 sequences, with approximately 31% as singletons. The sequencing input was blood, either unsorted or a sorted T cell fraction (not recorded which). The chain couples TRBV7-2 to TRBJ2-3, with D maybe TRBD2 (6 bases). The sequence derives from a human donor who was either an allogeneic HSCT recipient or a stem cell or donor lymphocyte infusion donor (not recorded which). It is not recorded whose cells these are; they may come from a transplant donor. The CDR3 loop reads CASSLVASETQYF. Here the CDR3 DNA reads TGTGCCAGCAGCTTAGTGGCTAGCGAGACGCAGTATTTT.